A single sample is the source of the 22 T cell receptor beta chains below, sequenced in a study of blood T cell repertoires in COVID-19. Profiling relied on immunoSEQ multiplex PCR, and the TCRdb table lists in-frame clones only, not all of them. The table lists about 200,000 clones, 80% to 85% of them singletons. Sequencing was carried out using PBMCs or T cells enriched from blood (not recorded which). These receptors were obtained from a young woman who had been exposed to COVID-19.

The chain recombines TRBV7-8 with TRBJ1-3; D not resolved. The V and J ends lost 5 bases and 0 bases respectively, with 8 bases between them. The length of the CDR3 is 14 residues. Germline values: CDR1 SGHVS, CDR2 FQNEAQ. CDR3 residues: CASSQLNSGNTIYF. The CDR3 DNA reads as TGTGCCAGCAGCCAACTAAACTCTGGAAACACCATATATTTT.

The rearrangement links TRBV6-2 or TRBV6-3 to TRBJ1-1; a possible D gene is TRBD1 (6 bases). The CDR3 extends over 16 amino acids. Trimming took 5 bases from V and 0 from J, leaving 16 bases between them. The germline CDR1 and CDR2 sequences are MNHEY and SVGEGT. The CDR3, as DNA: TGTGCCAGCAGTCCACAGGGCCCCTACATGAACACTGAAGCTTTCTTT. This sequence encodes CASSPQGPYMNTEAFF.

J is TRBJ1-2 and V is TRBV18, with D possibly TRBD1 on 5 matching bases. Trimming removed 5 bases at V and 5 bases at J, with 12 bases between. The CDR3 is made up of 13 amino acids. From germline, CDR1 is KGHSH and CDR2 LQKENI. DNA for the CDR3: TGTGCCAGCTCATCCCTCGGGGGGTATGGCTACACCTTC. Amino acid sequence: CASSSLGGYGYTF.

This rearrangement joins TRBV12-5 to TRBJ1-1; perhaps TRBD1 as D (6 bases). The CDR3 loop spans 16 amino acids. The germline V gene encodes CDR1 LGHNT and CDR2 FRNRAP. V gave up 4 bases and J gave up 4 bases, with 19 bases separating them. In nucleotides, the CDR3 is TGTGCTAGTGGTTCCCCGGGTGAGGGGGTCGGCACTGAAGCTTTCTTT. Translation: CASGSPGEGVGTEAFF.

The rearrangement joins TRBV18 to TRBJ2-2; the match to TRBD2 covers 12 bases. The V and J ends lost 2 bases and 5 bases, in that order; junction bases with no gene match: 3. Germline V gives CDR1 KGHSH, CDR2 LQKENI. This CDR3 spans 16 amino acids. CDR3 residues: CASSPRTSGATGELFF. CDR3 nucleotides: TGTGCCAGCTCACCAAGGACTAGCGGGGCTACCGGGGAGCTGTTTTTT.

The chain links TRBV18 to TRBJ2-7; D is uncertain. CDR3 length: 14 residues. Germline V gene data show CDR1 as KGHSH and CDR2 as LQKENI. Trimming pared 6 bases from V and 3 bases from J, leaving 15 bases between. The CDR3 region is CASSELSLVYEQYF. The CDR3 region has the DNA TGTGCCAGCTCGGAGCTGTCTCTTGTCTACGAGCAGTACTTC.

The chain joins TRBV3-1 (or the pseudogene TRBV3-2) to TRBJ2-5, with unresolved D. The ends were cut back, 0 bases at V and 8 bases at J, with 4 bases in the middle. This CDR3 has 11 amino acids. CDR1 LGHDT and CDR2 YNNKEL come from the germline V gene (reference sequence). Here the CDR3 DNA reads TGTGCCAGCAGCCAAGAACTCACCCAGTACTTC. Its translation: CASSQELTQYF.

This chain joins TRBV7-8 and TRBJ1-1, with a tentative D call TRBD1 (6 bases). This CDR3 comprises 16 residues. Germline V gives CDR1 SGHVS, CDR2 FQNEAQ. V lost 4 bases and J lost 4, with 19 bases in between. CDR3 loop: CASSYAGTRGGTEAFF. CDR3 coding DNA: TGTGCCAGCAGCTACGCCGGGACACGGGGTGGCACTGAAGCTTTCTTT.

The rearrangement uses TRBV7-6 and TRBJ1-2; tentative D call: TRBD1 (5 bases). V lost 1 base, J lost 2 bases, and 14 bases lay in between. The CDR3 loop spans 16 amino acids. Germline lookup yields CDR1 SGHVS and CDR2 FNYEAQ. CDR3 nucleotide sequence: TGTGCCAGCAGCTTAGGGGGGTCCGGGGGGAACTATGGCTACACCTTC. It is translated as CASSLGGSGGNYGYTF. The entire variable domain, with the rest obtained from reference TRBV7-6 and TRBJ1-2, is as follows: GAGVSQSPRYKVTKRGQDVALRCDPISGHVSLYWYRQALGQGPEFLTYFNYEAQQDKSGLPNDRFSAERPEGSISTLTIQRTEQRDSAMYRCASSLGGSGGNYGYTFGSGTRLTVV.

The V call is TRBV27, the J call TRBJ2-1; D might be TRBD2 (6 bases). This CDR3 region has 16 residues. The V gene's germline CDR1 is MNHEY and CDR2 SMNVEV (reference sequence). V lost 5 bases, J lost 2 bases, and 16 bases lay in between. The CDR3 region is CASSLRTGEAYNEQFF. The CDR3 region has the DNA TGTGCCAGCAGTCTTCGTACCGGGGAGGCCTACAATGAGCAGTTCTTC.

V usage is TRBV19 and J usage is TRBJ1-1; 10 bases match TRBD1. CDR1 and CDR2 (germline): LNHDA, SQIVND (reference sequence). V shed 5 bases, J shed 2 bases, and the junction held 8 bases outside the gene matches. The CDR3 spans 16 residues. CDR3 DNA sequence: TGTGCCAGTAGTTCCTGGACAGGGGGGCTAAACACTGAAGCTTTCTTT. The encoded protein is CASSSWTGGLNTEAFF.

This chain uses TRBV5-1 with TRBJ2-5, with D perhaps matching TRBD2 (5 bases). The germline CDR1 and CDR2 sequences are SGHRS and YFSETQ. Trimming shortened V by 6 bases and J by 2 bases, and 14 bases separated the two germline ends. The CDR3 has 14 residues. The CDR3 sequence: CASTKLLGQETQYF. The CDR3 DNA sequence: TGCGCCAGCACCAAGTTACTAGGGCAAGAGACCCAGTACTTC.

J is TRBJ2-7 and V is TRBV7-9; D ambiguous. The CDR3 is 17 amino acids. V was clipped by 0 bases and J by 2 bases, with 17 bases between them. Looked up from germline, CDR1 is SEHNR and CDR2 is FQNEAQ (reference sequence). The CDR3 DNA is TGTGCCAGCAGCTTAGCTGAACTTTTGGGCAGCACCTACGAGCAGTACTTC. It codes for CASSLAELLGSTYEQYF. The variable domain in full, with the rest retrieved from reference TRBV7-9 and TRBJ2-7, is DTGVSQNPRHKITKRGQNVTFRCDPISEHNRLYWYRQTLGQGPEFLTYFQNEAQLEKSRLLSDRFSAERPKGSFSTLEIQRTEQGDSAMYLCASSLAELLGSTYEQYFGPGTRLTVT.

J is TRBJ2-7 and V is TRBV5-6, with 9 bases lining up with TRBD2. Trimming at V came to 1 base and at J to 3 bases, leaving 5 bases not matched to a gene. This CDR3 is 15 amino acids long. In germline, CDR1 is SGHDT, CDR2 YYEEEE. CDR3 residues: CASSLWGTSNYEQYF. Written as DNA, the CDR3 is TGTGCCAGCAGCTTGTGGGGGACTAGCAACTACGAGCAGTACTTC.

The chain uses TRBV5-1 and TRBJ2-3; 11 nucleotides align to TRBD2. Germline V lookup: CDR1 SGHRS, CDR2 YFSETQ. The CDR3 is 16 residues long. The junction had 12 bases not matched to a gene; V was cut back by 6 bases and J by 6 bases. The CDR3 DNA reads as TGCGCCAGCAACGTTGGGACTAGCGGTTCAGGCGATACGCAGTATTTT. This gives the protein CASNVGTSGSGDTQYF.

The chain carries TRBV25-1 and TRBJ1-1; D is perhaps TRBD1 (6 bases). CDR1 is MGHDK and CDR2 is SYGVNS in the germline V gene. CDR3 length: 13 residues. Between the trimmed V and J ends, which lost 6 bases and 7 bases, there was a span of 15 bases. The CDR3 DNA follows: TGTGCCAGCAGCCAGACGGACAGCCTTGAAGCTTTCTTT. It yields the protein CASSQTDSLEAFF.

The J gene is TRBJ2-7, the V gene TRBV29-1; possibly TRBD1 for D (5 bases). The CDR3 extends over 13 amino acids. V lost 4 bases to trimming and J lost 0 bases, with 10 bases between them. Germline-derived CDR1 and CDR2 are SQVTM and ANQGSEA. The CDR3: CSVVQANSYEQYF. The CDR3 DNA reads as TGCAGCGTTGTACAGGCGAACTCCTACGAGCAGTACTTC.

The chain combines TRBV12-3 or TRBV12-4 with TRBJ2-1, with no clear D. CDR3 length equals 12 residues. Trimming cost V 5 bases and J 12 bases, with 14 bases left between them. The CDR3 protein is CASSNSGFGQFF. The DNA for the CDR3 is TGTGCCAGCAGTAACAGTGGATTCGGGCAGTTCTTC.

The rearrangement joins TRBV6-5 to TRBJ2-3; TRBD2 might be the D (5 bases). Germline V gives CDR1 MNHEY, CDR2 SVGAGI. The CDR3 has 15 residues. V lost 6 bases and J lost 0, with 13 bases in between. The CDR3 nucleotides read TGTGCCAGCAGCTCCCCGCCGGGAAGCACAGATACGCAGTATTTT. Encoded protein: CASSSPPGSTDTQYF.

This chain uses TRBV7-9 with TRBJ2-5, with TRBD2 matching over 10 bases. The V gene end was trimmed by 6 bases and the J gene end by 3 bases; junction bases not matched to a gene: 16. Germline loops: CDR1 SEHNR, CDR2 FQNEAQ (reference sequence). CDR3 length: 18 amino acids. The CDR3 sequence: CASSYPGLAKGAEETQYF. The CDR3 region has the DNA TGTGCCAGCAGTTATCCGGGACTAGCGAAGGGGGCTGAAGAGACCCAGTACTTC.

The chain carries TRBV7-8 and TRBJ2-1; possible D gene TRBD2, 5 bases. Trimming left V 3 bases short and J 7 bases short, with 19 bases between. CDR1 SGHVS and CDR2 FQNEAQ come from the germline V gene. This CDR3 is 16 amino acids long. In DNA, the CDR3 is TGTGCCAGCAGCTTCAACCGCGAGGGCCGCCGAAATGAGCAGTTCTTC. Translated, it gives CASSFNREGRRNEQFF.

V gene TRBV3-1 (or the pseudogene TRBV3-2) combines with J gene TRBJ1-5; D ambiguous. The CDR3 has 14 amino acids. V lost 4 bases, J lost 0 bases, and 7 bases lay in between. The germline V gene has CDR1 LGHDT and CDR2 YNNKEL (reference sequence). CDR3 sequence (DNA): TGTGCCAGCAGCCCGGGGAGTAGCAATCAGCCCCAGCATTTT. This gives the protein CASSPGSSNQPQHF.